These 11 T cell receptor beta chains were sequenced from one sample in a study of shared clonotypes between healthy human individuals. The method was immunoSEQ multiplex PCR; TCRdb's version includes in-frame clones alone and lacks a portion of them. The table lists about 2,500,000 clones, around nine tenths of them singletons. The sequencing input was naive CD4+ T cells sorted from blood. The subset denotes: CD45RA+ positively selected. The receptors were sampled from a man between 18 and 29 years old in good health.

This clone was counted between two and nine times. The CDR3 loop reads CASSIPGQIYGYTF. CDR3 coding DNA: TGTGCCAGTAGTATCCCGGGACAGATCTATGGCTACACCTTC. This chain joins TRBV19 and TRBJ1-2; 7 positions match TRBD1. Germline trimming cut 3 bases from V and 4 bases from J; bases unmatched to any gene: 5. Germline CDR1 and CDR2: LNHDA and SQIVND (reference sequence). The CDR3 runs to 14 residues.

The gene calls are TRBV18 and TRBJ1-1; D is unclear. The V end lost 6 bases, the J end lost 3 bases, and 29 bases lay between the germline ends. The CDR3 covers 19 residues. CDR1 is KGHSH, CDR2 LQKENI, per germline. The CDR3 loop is CASSPSDLLLAVQDTEAFF. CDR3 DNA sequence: TGTGCCAGCTCTCCGTCAGACTTACTCTTGGCGGTTCAGGACACTGAAGCTTTCTTT.

The CDR3 region is CASLHWGSGNEQFF. The CDR3 region has the DNA TGTGCCAGCCTACATTGGGGGTCAGGCAATGAGCAGTTCTTC. This chain uses TRBV7-9 with TRBJ2-1; D is perhaps TRBD1 or TRBD2 (5 bases each). CDR1 and CDR2 from the germline V gene are SEHNR and FQNEAQ (reference sequence). V dropped 8 bases and J dropped 6 bases, with 17 bases sitting between them. The CDR3 runs to 14 residues.

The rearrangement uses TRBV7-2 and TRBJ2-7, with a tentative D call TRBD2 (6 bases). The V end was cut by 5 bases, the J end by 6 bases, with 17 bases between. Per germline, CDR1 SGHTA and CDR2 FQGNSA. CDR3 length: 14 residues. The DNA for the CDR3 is TGTGCCAGCAGCCCCGGGGATAGGCGGGGCGAGCAGTACTTC. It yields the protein CASSPGDRRGEQYF.

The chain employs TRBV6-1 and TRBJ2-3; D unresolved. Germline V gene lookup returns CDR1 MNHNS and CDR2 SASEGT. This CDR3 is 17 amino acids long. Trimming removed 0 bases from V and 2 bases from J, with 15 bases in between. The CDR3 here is CASSEAQFWAVTDTQYF. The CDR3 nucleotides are TGTGCCAGCAGTGAAGCGCAGTTCTGGGCAGTCACAGATACGCAGTATTTT.

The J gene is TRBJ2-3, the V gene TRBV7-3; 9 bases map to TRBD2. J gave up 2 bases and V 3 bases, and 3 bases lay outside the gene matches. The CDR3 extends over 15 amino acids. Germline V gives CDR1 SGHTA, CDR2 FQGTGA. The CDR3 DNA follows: TGTGCCAGCAGCTTTGCTAGCGGGACCACAGATACGCAGTATTTT. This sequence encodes CASSFASGTTDTQYF. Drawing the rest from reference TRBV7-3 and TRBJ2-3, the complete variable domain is GAGVSQTPSNKVTEKGKYVELRCDPISGHTALYWYRQSLGQGPEFLIYFQGTGAADDSGLPNDRFFAVRPEGSVSTLKIQRTERGDSAVYLCASSFASGTTDTQYFGPGTRLTVL.

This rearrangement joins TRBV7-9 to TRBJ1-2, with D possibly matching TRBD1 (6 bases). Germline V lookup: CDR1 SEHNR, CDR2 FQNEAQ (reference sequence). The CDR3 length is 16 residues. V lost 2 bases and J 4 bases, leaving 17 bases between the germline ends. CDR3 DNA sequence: TGTGCCAGCAGCTTAACGTACGGCAGGGGCGGCTATGGCTACACCTTC. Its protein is CASSLTYGRGGYGYTF.

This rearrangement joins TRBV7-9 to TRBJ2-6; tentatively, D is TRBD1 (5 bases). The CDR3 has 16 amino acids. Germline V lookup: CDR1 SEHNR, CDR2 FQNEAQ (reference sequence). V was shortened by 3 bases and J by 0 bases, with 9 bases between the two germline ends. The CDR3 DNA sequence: TGTGCCAGCAGCTTGTCCCAGGGCTCTGGGGCCAACGTCCTGACTTTC. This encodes CASSLSQGSGANVLTF. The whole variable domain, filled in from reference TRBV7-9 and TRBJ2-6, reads DTGVSQNPRHKITKRGQNVTFRCDPISEHNRLYWYRQTLGQGPEFLTYFQNEAQLEKSRLLSDRFSAERPKGSFSTLEIQRTEQGDSAMYLCASSLSQGSGANVLTFGAGSRLTVL.

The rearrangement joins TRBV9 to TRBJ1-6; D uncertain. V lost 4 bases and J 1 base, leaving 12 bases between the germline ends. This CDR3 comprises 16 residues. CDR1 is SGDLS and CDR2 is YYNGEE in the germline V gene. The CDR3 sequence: CASSREIGSYNSPLHF. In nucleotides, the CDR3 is TGTGCCAGCAGCAGGGAGATAGGATCCTATAATTCACCCCTCCACTTT.

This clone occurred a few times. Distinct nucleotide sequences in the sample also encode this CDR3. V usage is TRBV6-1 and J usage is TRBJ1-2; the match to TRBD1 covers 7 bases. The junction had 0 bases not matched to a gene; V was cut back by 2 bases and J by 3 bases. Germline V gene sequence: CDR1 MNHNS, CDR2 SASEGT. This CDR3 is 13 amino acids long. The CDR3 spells CASSETGDYGYTF. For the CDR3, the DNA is TGTGCCAGCAGTGAAACAGGGGACTATGGCTACACCTTC.

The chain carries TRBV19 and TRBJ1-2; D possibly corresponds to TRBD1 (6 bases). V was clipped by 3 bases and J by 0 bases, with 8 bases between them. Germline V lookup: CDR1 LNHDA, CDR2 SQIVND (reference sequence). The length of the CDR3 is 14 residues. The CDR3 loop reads CASSIKGANYGYTF. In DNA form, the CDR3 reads TGTGCCAGTAGTATCAAGGGGGCTAACTATGGCTACACCTTC.